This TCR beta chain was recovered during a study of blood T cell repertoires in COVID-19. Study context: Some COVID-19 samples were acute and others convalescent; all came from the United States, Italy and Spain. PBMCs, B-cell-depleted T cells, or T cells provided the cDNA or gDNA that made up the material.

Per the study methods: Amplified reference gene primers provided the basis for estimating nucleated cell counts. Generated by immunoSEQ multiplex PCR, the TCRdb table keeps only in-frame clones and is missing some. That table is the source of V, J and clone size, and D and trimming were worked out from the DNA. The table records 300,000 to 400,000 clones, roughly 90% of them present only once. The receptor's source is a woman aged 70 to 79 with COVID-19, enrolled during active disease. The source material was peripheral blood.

CDR3 amino acids: CASSIPPGTEAFF. For the CDR3, the DNA is TGTGCCAGTAGTATACCGCCGGGCACTGAAGCTTTCTTT. This chain joins TRBV19 and TRBJ1-1; D is ambiguous. The germline V gene encodes CDR1 LNHDA and CDR2 SQIVND (reference sequence). V lost 2 bases, J lost 4 bases, and 8 bases lay in between. The CDR3 spans 13 residues. Filled out from reference TRBV19 and TRBJ1-1, the complete variable domain reads DGGITQSPKYLFRKEGQNVTLSCEQNLNHDAMYWYRQDPGQGLRLIYYSQIVNDFQKGDIAEGYSVSREKKESFPLTVTSAQKNPTAFYLCASSIPPGTEAFFGQGTRLTVV.